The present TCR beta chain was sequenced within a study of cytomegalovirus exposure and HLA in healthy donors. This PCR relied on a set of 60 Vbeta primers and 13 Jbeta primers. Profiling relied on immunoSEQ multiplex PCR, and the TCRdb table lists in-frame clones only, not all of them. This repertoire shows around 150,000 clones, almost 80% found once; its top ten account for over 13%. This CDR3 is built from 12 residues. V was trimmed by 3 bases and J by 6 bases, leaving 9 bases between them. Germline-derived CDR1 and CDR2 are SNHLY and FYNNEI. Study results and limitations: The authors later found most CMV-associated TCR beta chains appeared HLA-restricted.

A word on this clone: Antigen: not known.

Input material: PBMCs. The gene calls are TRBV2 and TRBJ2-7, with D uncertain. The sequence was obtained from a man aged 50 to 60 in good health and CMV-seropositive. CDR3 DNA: TGTGCCAGCAGTGAGACTCGATCCGAGCAGTACTTC. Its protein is CASSETRSEQYF.